What follows describes a single TCR beta chain. In the study's own analysis: Reference gene primer amplification in the assay estimated nucleated cell counts. TCRdb's table, derived via immunoSEQ multiplex PCR, lists solely in-frame clones and lacks some. V and J calls and clone size are given by that table; D and trimming were obtained from the DNA. This sample has about 190,000 clones, with 84% found just once. This specimen belongs to a study of blood T cell repertoires in COVID-19. The germline V gene has CDR1 SEHNR and CDR2 FQNEAQ (reference sequence). The CDR3 covers 18 residues. V dropped 2 bases and J dropped 8; count of bases not matched to a gene: 15.

The chain recombines TRBV7-9 with TRBJ2-1, with 10 bases lining up with TRBD2. This receptor was obtained from a woman in her seventies with active or convalescent COVID-19. The sample taken for sequencing was peripheral blood. This CDR3 is CASSLLSPLSGRADEQFF. CDR3 sequence (DNA): TGTGCCAGCAGCTTACTTTCCCCCCTGAGCGGGAGGGCGGATGAGCAGTTCTTC.